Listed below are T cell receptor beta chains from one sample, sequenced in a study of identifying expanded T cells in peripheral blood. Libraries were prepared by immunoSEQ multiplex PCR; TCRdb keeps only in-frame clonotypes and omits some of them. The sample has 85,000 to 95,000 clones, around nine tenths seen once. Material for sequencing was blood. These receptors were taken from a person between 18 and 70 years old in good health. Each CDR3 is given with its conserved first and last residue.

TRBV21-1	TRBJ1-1	CASSKLAVNTEAFF
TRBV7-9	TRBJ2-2	CASSGTTGELFF
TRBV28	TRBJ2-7	CASSLAGGPSYEQYF
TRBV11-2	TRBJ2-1	CASTTTSGRITRSYNEQFF
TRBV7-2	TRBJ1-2	CASVNSDRGYGYTF
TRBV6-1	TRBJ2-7	CASLTTNGQYF
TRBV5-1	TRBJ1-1	CASGLKMNTEAFF
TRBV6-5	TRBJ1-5	CASSKWDGNQPQHF
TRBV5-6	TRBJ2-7	CASSLGALGDEQYF
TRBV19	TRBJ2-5	CASSIWETQYF
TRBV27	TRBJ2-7	CASSLKATSYEQYF
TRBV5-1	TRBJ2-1	CASSSDGHEQFF
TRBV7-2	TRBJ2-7	CASSLRWEAPYEQYF
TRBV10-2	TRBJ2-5	CASSEQIAGGLETQYF